Listed here are 9 T cell receptor beta chains from one sample, sequenced in a study of blood T cells in healthy people across ages. Primers used in a second PCR of about 7 to 12 cycles were a sample-barcoded 5' primer and a J-beta primer mix. TCRdb used MiXCR to reprocess the 5' RACE reads, holding one entry per CDR3 protein. This table holds some 1,800,000 distinct CDR3 sequences, about two fifths found once. Specimen: blood. The receptors come from a human donor in good health.

The CDR3 loop reads CASSVGVTSNQPQHF. The CDR3 DNA follows: TGTGCCAGCAGCGTAGGGGTTACAAGCAATCAGCCCCAGCATTTT. The rearrangement joins TRBV9 to TRBJ1-5; D gene uncertain. This CDR3 has 15 amino acids. Germline V gene sequence: CDR1 SGDLS, CDR2 YYNGEE. Trimming left V 0 bases short and J 1 base short, with 8 bases between.

This clonotype has ten or more counts. DNA of the CDR3: TGCGCCAGCAGCTGGGGGACAGGGGGCGATGAGCAGTTCTTC. This encodes CASSWGTGGDEQFF. The chain is built from TRBV5-1 and TRBJ2-1; 12 nucleotides align to TRBD1. Per germline, CDR1 SGHRS and CDR2 YFSETQ. The CDR3 totals 14 residues. J gave up 8 bases and V 3 bases, and 3 bases lay outside the gene matches.

To note about this clonotype: Its ends do not fully match the called genes, so a read error is possible. This chain links TRBV7-8 with TRBJ2-1; 10 positions agree with TRBD1. This CDR3 is 17 amino acids long. The germline V gene has CDR1 SGHVS and CDR2 FQNEAQ. For the CDR3, the DNA is TGTGCCGGCAGCTTAGGGGTACGGGACAGGGGTAGGAATGAGCAGTTCTTC. As protein: CAGSLGVRDRGRNEQFF.

The chain employs TRBV6-5 and TRBJ1-2; unclear D gene. CDR1 is MNHEY and CDR2 is SVGAGI in the germline V gene. CDR3 length: 15 amino acids. Trimming stripped 0 bases from V and 6 bases from J, with 14 bases between. CDR3 residues: CASSYSINSRNGYTF. In DNA, the CDR3 is TGTGCCAGCAGTTACTCGATAAATAGCAGGAATGGCTACACCTTC.

The V gene is TRBV12-3 or TRBV12-4, the J gene TRBJ2-1; D perhaps matches TRBD1 (5 bases). There are 15 residues in the CDR3. Trimming cost V 5 bases and J 2 bases, with 13 bases left between them. DNA for the CDR3: TGTGCCAGCAGTGTAAGGGGATGGGCCTACAATGAGCAGTTCTTC. As protein: CASSVRGWAYNEQFF.

This clonotype was seen only a few times. The junction departs from the called germline gene at one end, perhaps through a read error. The genes are TRBV11-2 and TRBJ2-6, with D possibly matching TRBD1 (5 bases). The CDR3 totals 18 residues. The germline gives CDR1 SGHAT, CDR2 FQNNGV. The CDR3 protein is CASSLVGQALSGANVLTF. CDR3 coding DNA: TGTGCCAGCAGCTTAGTAGGACAAGCATTGTCTGGGGCTAACGTCCTGACTTTC.

V usage is TRBV20-1 and J usage is TRBJ1-1; possibly TRBD1 for D (6 bases). This CDR3 spans 13 amino acids. Between the trimmed V and J ends, which lost 5 bases and 0 bases, there was a span of 10 bases. CDR1 is DFQATT, CDR2 SNEGSKA, per germline (reference sequence). The CDR3 is CSACRDMNTEAFF. The CDR3 coding sequence is TGCAGTGCTTGCAGGGACATGAACACTGAAGCTTTCTTT.

The chain joins TRBV5-1 to TRBJ1-2, with 9 positions matching TRBD1. The CDR3 covers 19 residues. Germline CDR1 and CDR2: SGHRS and YFSETQ. Losses at the gene ends were 4 bases for V and 1 base for J; bases not matched to a gene: 17. CDR3 protein: CASSVGQGPSFTHNYGYTF. The CDR3, as DNA: TGCGCCAGCAGCGTCGGACAGGGGCCTTCCTTCACCCATAACTATGGCTACACCTTC.

A remark on this clonotype: The junction and the germline gene differ at one end; a read error may be behind it. As DNA, the CDR3 is TGCGTCAGCAGCCAAGAATTGGAATGGAAGGGTCAGCCCCAGCATTTT. This translates into CVSSQELEWKGQPQHF. The J gene is TRBJ1-5, the V gene TRBV4-3; D not certain. The CDR3 is made up of 16 amino acids. Per germline, CDR1 LGHNA and CDR2 YSLEER.